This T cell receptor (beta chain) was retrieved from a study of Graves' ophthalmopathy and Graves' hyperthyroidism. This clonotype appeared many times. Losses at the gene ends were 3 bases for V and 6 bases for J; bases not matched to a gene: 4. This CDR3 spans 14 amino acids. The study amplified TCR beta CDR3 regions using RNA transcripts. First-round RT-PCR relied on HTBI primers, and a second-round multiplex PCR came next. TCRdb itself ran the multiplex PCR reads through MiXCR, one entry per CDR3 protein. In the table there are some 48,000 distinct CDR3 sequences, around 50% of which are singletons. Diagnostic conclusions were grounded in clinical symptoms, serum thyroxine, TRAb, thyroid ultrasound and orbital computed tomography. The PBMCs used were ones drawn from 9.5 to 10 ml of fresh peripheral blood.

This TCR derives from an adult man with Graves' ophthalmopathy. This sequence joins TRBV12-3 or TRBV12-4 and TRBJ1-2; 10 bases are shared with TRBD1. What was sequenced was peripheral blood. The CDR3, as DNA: TGTGCCAGCAGTTTCCTGACAGGGGGCAATGGCTACACCTTC. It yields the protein CASSFLTGGNGYTF.